The 26 T cell receptor beta chains listed next were all sequenced from one sample in a study of neurological immune-mediated disorders. A single record per CDR3 protein comes from TCRdb applying MiXCR to the 5' RACE reads. Found here are around 30,000 distinct CDR3 sequences, around 17% of them singletons; the top ten hold about 5%. Time point indicated: technical triplicate 3. The sequenced sample consisted of CD4+ T cells from blood. These receptors all stem from a female donor with HTLV-1-associated myelopathy (HAM/TSP).

This clonotype was observed at least ten times. V is TRBV24-1 and J is TRBJ2-1; 7 nucleotides match TRBD1. Per germline, CDR1 KGHDR and CDR2 SFDVKD. After removal of 2 bases from V and 9 bases from J, the junction contained 12 bases not matched to a gene. This CDR3 spans 16 amino acids. CDR3 sequence: CATSDYRGPGYGEQFF. Written as DNA, the CDR3 is TGTGCCACCAGTGATTACAGGGGACCGGGCTACGGTGAGCAGTTCTTC.

The table lists this clonotype with many counts. The chain employs TRBV20-1 and TRBJ2-2; D might be TRBD2 (6 bases). Between the trimmed V and J ends, which lost 0 bases and 5 bases, there was a span of 16 bases. This CDR3 has 16 residues. Looked up from germline, CDR1 is DFQATT and CDR2 is SNEGSKA (reference sequence). The CDR3 here is CSARDPGAGSTGELFF. CDR3 nucleotides: TGCAGTGCTAGAGATCCCGGGGCGGGGAGTACCGGGGAGCTGTTTTTT.

This chain joins TRBV7-2 and TRBJ2-4; D may match TRBD1 or TRBD2 (5 bases each). The CDR3 length is 16 residues. CDR1 and CDR2 from the germline V gene are SGHTA and FQGNSA. V was clipped by 5 bases and J by 3 bases, with 17 bases between them. The DNA of the CDR3 is TGTGCCAGCAGCCCAGCCCCTGTGAGGGGCAAAAACATTCAGTACTTC. Translating it yields CASSPAPVRGKNIQYF.

A few counts support this clonotype. CDR3 in amino acids: CASSPSRDRGPTRGAFF. The DNA for the CDR3 is TGTGCCAGCAGCCCGTCCCGGGACAGGGGACCTACCCGGGGGGCTTTCTTT. The rearrangement joins TRBV7-9 to TRBJ1-1, with 10 bases matching TRBD1. CDR3 size: 17 residues. Per the germline V gene, CDR1 is SEHNR and CDR2 is FQNEAQ (reference sequence). The trim removed 5 bases at V and 11 bases at J, leaving 20 bases unmatched.

This clonotype showed up many times. This chain links TRBV20-1 with TRBJ2-7, with 7 bases that match TRBD1. The germline gives CDR1 DFQATT, CDR2 SNEGSKA (reference sequence). With 0 bases clipped from V and 0 bases from J, the junction kept 5 bases outside the gene matches. The length of the CDR3 is 15 residues. For the CDR3, the DNA is TGCAGTGCTAGAGAGTGGGACAGTATCTCCTACGAGCAGTACTTC. This translates into CSAREWDSISYEQYF.

Many counts were recorded for this clonotype. The J gene is TRBJ1-1, the V gene TRBV5-1, with TRBD1 identical over 10 bases. V lost 2 bases and J lost 0; bases outside the gene matches: 4. Germline values: CDR1 SGHRS, CDR2 YFSETQ. There are 16 residues in the CDR3. The CDR3: CASSFSGTGVNTEAFF. The CDR3 DNA follows: TGCGCCAGCAGCTTTTCCGGGACAGGGGTGAACACTGAAGCTTTCTTT.

This clonotype was detected many times. The V gene is TRBV20-1, the J gene TRBJ2-5; 9 bases map to TRBD2. The J segment lost 5 bases and the V segment lost 5 bases, leaving 6 bases of the junction unmatched. The germline V gene has CDR1 DFQATT and CDR2 SNEGSKA (reference sequence). The CDR3 runs to 13 residues. CDR3 protein: CSADERGAETQYF. CDR3 bases: TGCAGTGCTGACGAGCGGGGGGCCGAGACCCAGTACTTC.

The V call is TRBV6-1, the J call TRBJ1-1; TRBD1 might be the D (6 bases). Germline V lookup: CDR1 MNHNS, CDR2 SASEGT. V was trimmed by 5 bases and J by 1 base, leaving 11 bases between them. The CDR3 has 14 amino acids. CDR3 bases: TGTGCCAGCAGTCCCTCGGACAGGAACACTGAAGCTTTCTTT. It is translated as CASSPSDRNTEAFF.

The sample holds many counts of this clonotype. J is TRBJ2-1 and V is TRBV5-6, with a weak D call TRBD2 (5 bases). The CDR3 has 12 residues. The V end was cut by 3 bases, the J end by 9 bases, with 10 bases between. Germline CDR1 is SGHDT and CDR2 is YYEEEE. CDR3 region: CASSSLEGEQFF. CDR3 nucleotides: TGTGCCAGCAGCTCCCTAGAGGGTGAGCAGTTCTTC.

This clonotype is judged medium-sized (0.01 to 0.1%). V is TRBV20-1 and J is TRBJ1-5, with D possibly matching TRBD1 (5 bases). CDR1 and CDR2 from the germline V gene are DFQATT and SNEGSKA (reference sequence). CDR3 length: 13 amino acids. V lost 3 bases, J lost 5 bases, and 11 bases lay in between. The CDR3, as DNA: TGCAGTGCTAGCCCCCCGGGGGATCAGCCCCAGCATTTT. This codes for CSASPPGDQPQHF.

With regard to this clonotype: Its ends do not fully match the called genes, so a read error is possible. The chain joins TRBV4-1 to TRBJ2-2, with 7 bases identical to TRBD1. CDR1 MGHRA and CDR2 YSYEKL come from the germline V gene. CDR3 length equals 16 residues. The CDR3 sequence is CASSKTRTGVTGELFF. The CDR3 bases are TGCGCCAGCAGCAAAACTAGGACAGGTGTCACCGGGGAGCTATTTTTT.

This clonotype has at least ten counts. The rearrangement links TRBV12-3 or TRBV12-4 to TRBJ2-5; 8 nucleotides match TRBD2. V lost 5 bases to trimming and J lost 2 bases; unmatched junction nucleotides: 4. The CDR3 has 14 residues. The CDR3 DNA follows: TGTGCCAGCAGTGTCCAGCGGGGGCAAGAGACCCAGTACTTC. This translates into CASSVQRGQETQYF.

With regard to this clonotype: One end of the junction varies from germline; a read error may be responsible. The J gene is TRBJ1-1, the V gene TRBV20-1; 8 bases match TRBD1. Germline CDR1 DFQATT, CDR2 SNEGSKA (reference sequence). There are 13 residues in the CDR3. The chain's CDR3 is CSAGTGTNTEDFF. DNA of the CDR3: TGCAGTGCCGGGACAGGAACAAACACTGAAGATTTCTTT.

This clonotype appeared many times. The V and J genes are TRBV20-1 and TRBJ2-2, with D perhaps matching TRBD2 (7 bases). The CDR3 spans 14 residues. Germline CDR1 DFQATT, CDR2 SNEGSKA (reference sequence). Trimming shortened V by 0 bases and J by 7 bases, and 12 bases separated the two germline ends. CDR3 sequence (DNA): TGCAGTGCTAGAGACACGGGGGGCGGCGGGGAGCTGTTTTTT. Translating it yields CSARDTGGGGELFF.

Sample share makes this clonotype medium-sized. J is TRBJ2-3 and V is TRBV7-8, with TRBD1 matching over 8 bases. The J segment lost 3 bases and the V segment lost 2 bases, leaving 7 bases of the junction unmatched. Per the germline V gene, CDR1 is SGHVS and CDR2 is FQNEAQ. The CDR3 extends over 16 amino acids. The chain's CDR3 is CASSLLAGGPTDTQYF. The CDR3 DNA reads as TGTGCCAGCAGCTTATTGGCAGGGGGCCCGACAGATACGCAGTATTTT.

This clonotype was seen ten or more times. The CDR3 loop is CASSSSTEAFF. The CDR3 DNA sequence: TGTGCCAGCAGTTCTAGCACTGAAGCTTTCTTT. This sequence joins TRBV12-3 or TRBV12-4 and TRBJ1-1; D remains ambiguous. This CDR3 is 11 amino acids long. The V end lost 4 bases, the J end lost 4 bases, and 4 bases lay between the germline ends.

As concerns this clonotype: One end of the junction fails to match germline, which may point to a read error. This chain uses TRBV28 with TRBJ2-7; 8 nucleotides match TRBD1. The CDR3 consists of 16 residues. Per germline, CDR1 MDHEN and CDR2 SYDVKM. The CDR3 reads CARSFGGTGGIYEQYF. The CDR3, as DNA: TGTGCCAGAAGTTTTGGGGGGACAGGTGGGATCTACGAGCAGTACTTC. The entire variable domain, with the rest obtained from reference TRBV28 and TRBJ2-7, is as follows: DVKVTQSSRYLVKRTGEKVFLECVQDMDHENMFWYRQDPGLGLRLIYFSYDVKMKEKGDIPEGYSVSREKKERFSLILESASTNQTSMYLCARSFGGTGGIYEQYFGPGTRLTVT.

A remark on this clonotype: At one end, the junction sequence differs from germline, possibly due to a read error. The chain couples TRBV18 to TRBJ2-5; TRBD2 might be the D (6 bases). The CDR3 is 13 amino acids. Germline V CDR1 and CDR2: KGHSH, LQKENI. CDR3 sequence (DNA): TGTGACAGCCCACTCGACCCGGGGGAAACCCAGTACTTC. Its protein is CDSPLDPGETQYF. Supplemented by reference TRBV18 and TRBJ2-5, the full variable domain reads NAGVMQNPRHLVRRRGQEARLRCSPMKGHSHVYWYRQLPEEGLKFMVYLQKENIIDESGMPKERFSAEFPKEGPSILRIQQVVRGDSAAYFCDSPLDPGETQYFGPGTRLLVL.

There are many counts of this clonotype. The chain has TRBV2 and TRBJ2-7; 9 nucleotides agree with TRBD2. This CDR3 contains 14 residues. The junction had 8 bases not matched to a gene; V was cut back by 7 bases and J by 4 bases. CDR1 SNHLY and CDR2 FYNNEI come from the germline V gene. The CDR3 region is CASTISGGSYEQYF. Here the CDR3 DNA reads TGTGCCAGCACTATTAGCGGGGGCTCGTACGAGCAGTACTTC.

This clonotype was counted at least ten times. This chain links TRBV25-1 with TRBJ2-3; TRBD2 matches 9 bases. This CDR3 comprises 16 residues. CDR1 and CDR2 (germline): MGHDK, SYGVNS. With V trimmed by 5 bases and J by 7 bases, 13 bases remained unmatched. CDR3 loop: CASSPPGLAVGHTQYF. The DNA of the CDR3 is TGTGCCAGCAGTCCGCCGGGACTAGCTGTGGGGCATACGCAGTATTTT.

The sample holds many counts of this clonotype. The CDR3: CSARDASGGQDEQYF. The CDR3 DNA reads as TGCAGTGCTAGAGATGCTAGCGGGGGGCAAGACGAGCAGTACTTC. The V and J genes are TRBV20-1 and TRBJ2-7; 11 nucleotides agree with TRBD2. The V and J ends lost 0 bases and 5 bases, in that order; junction bases with no gene match: 6. Germline-derived CDR1 and CDR2 are DFQATT and SNEGSKA (reference sequence). CDR3 length equals 15 residues.

This clonotype was observed at least ten times. The chain combines TRBV2 with TRBJ1-1; no reliable D call. The CDR3 contains 14 residues. CDR1 SNHLY and CDR2 FYNNEI come from the germline V gene. V gave up 10 bases and J gave up 1 base, with 16 bases separating them. As DNA, the CDR3 is TGTGCCACCGGAACGGACGCCCGGAACACTGAAGCTTTCTTT. Translation gives CATGTDARNTEAFF.

As concerns this clonotype: This may come from a read error, since a much larger clone is one base off. The chain is built from TRBV5-1 and TRBJ2-3, with D possibly TRBD1 on 5 matching bases. The CDR3 consists of 13 residues. CDR1 and CDR2 from the germline V gene are SGHRS and YFSETQ. CDR3 loop: CASSSQGTETQYF. CDR3 DNA sequence: TGCGCCAGCAGCAGCCAGGGAACAGAAACGCAGTATTTT. Full variable domain (missing parts from reference TRBV5-1 and TRBJ2-3): KAGVTQTPRYLIKTRGQQVTLSCSPISGHRSVSWYQQTPGQGLQFLFEYFSETQRNKGNFPGRFSGRQFSNSRSEMNVSTLELGDSALYLCASSSQGTETQYFGPGTRLTVL.

J is TRBJ2-3 and V is TRBV5-1; TRBD1 is a possible D gene (6 bases). This CDR3 is built from 15 residues. Per the germline V gene, CDR1 is SGHRS and CDR2 is YFSETQ. V lost 0 bases and J 4 bases, leaving 12 bases between the germline ends. CDR3 protein: CASSLAGDGADTQYF. The DNA of the CDR3 is TGCGCCAGCAGCTTGGCAGGGGACGGTGCAGATACGCAGTATTTT. Full variable domain (rest looked up from reference TRBV5-1 and TRBJ2-3): KAGVTQTPRYLIKTRGQQVTLSCSPISGHRSVSWYQQTPGQGLQFLFEYFSETQRNKGNFPGRFSGRQFSNSRSEMNVSTLELGDSALYLCASSLAGDGADTQYFGPGTRLTVL.

The chain carries TRBV5-1 and TRBJ1-6; weak D call: TRBD1 (5 bases). CDR1 SGHRS and CDR2 YFSETQ come from the germline V gene. This CDR3 region has 14 residues. Trimming took 3 bases from V and 8 from J, leaving 12 bases between them. The chain's CDR3 is CASSWGGGDSPLHF. For the CDR3, the DNA is TGCGCCAGCAGCTGGGGTGGAGGGGATTCACCCCTCCACTTT. Using reference TRBV5-1 and TRBJ1-6 for the parts outside the CDR3, the full variable domain is KAGVTQTPRYLIKTRGQQVTLSCSPISGHRSVSWYQQTPGQGLQFLFEYFSETQRNKGNFPGRFSGRQFSNSRSEMNVSTLELGDSALYLCASSWGGGDSPLHFGNGTRLTVT.

Ten or more counts support this clonotype. The V gene is TRBV15, the J gene TRBJ2-7; TRBD1 is a possible D gene (7 bases). Trimming removed 1 base from V and 1 base from J, with 26 bases in between. Germline V CDR1 and CDR2: LNHNV, YYDKDF (reference sequence). The CDR3 is 20 amino acids. CDR3 in DNA: TGTGCCACCAGCAGAGCCCAGGGGGGACTTTTAAATCTGTGGTCCTACGAGCAGTACTTC. This sequence encodes CATSRAQGGLLNLWSYEQYF.